This T cell receptor (beta chain) was identified in a study of blood T cell repertoires in COVID-19. Study-wide context: PBMCs, B-cell-depleted T cells, or T cells were the source of the cDNA or gDNA that made up the material.

The CDR3 contains 12 residues. Germline V gene lookup returns CDR1 MDHEN and CDR2 SYDVKM. The J segment lost 5 bases and the V segment lost 10 bases, leaving 6 bases of the junction unmatched. Individuals drawn from approximately 22 US areas were about 18 to 95 years old. Data came from immunoSEQ multiplex PCR; TCRdb stores just in-frame clones and leaves some out. Found here are hundreds of thousands of clones, just under 90% of them singletons; the top ten hold under 3%. The receptor comes from a woman aged 45-60 years who had been exposed to COVID-19. The chain combines TRBV28 with TRBJ2-5; 8 bases agree with TRBD2. The sample consisted of PBMCs or T cells enriched from blood (not recorded which). The CDR3 sequence: CATGGVRETQYF. The CDR3, as DNA: TGTGCCACCGGGGGGGTTCGGGAGACCCAGTACTTC.